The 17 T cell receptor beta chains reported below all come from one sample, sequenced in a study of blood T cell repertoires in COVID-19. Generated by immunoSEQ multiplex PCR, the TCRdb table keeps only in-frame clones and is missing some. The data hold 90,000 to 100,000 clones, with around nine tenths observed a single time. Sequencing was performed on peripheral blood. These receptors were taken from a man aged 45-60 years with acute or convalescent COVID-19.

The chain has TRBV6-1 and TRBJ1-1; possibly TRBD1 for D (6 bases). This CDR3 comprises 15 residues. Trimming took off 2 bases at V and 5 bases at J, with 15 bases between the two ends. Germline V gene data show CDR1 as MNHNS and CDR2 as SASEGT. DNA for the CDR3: TGTGCCAGCAGTGAAATCGTGCAGGGGTGGACTGAAGCTTTCTTT. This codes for CASSEIVQGWTEAFF.

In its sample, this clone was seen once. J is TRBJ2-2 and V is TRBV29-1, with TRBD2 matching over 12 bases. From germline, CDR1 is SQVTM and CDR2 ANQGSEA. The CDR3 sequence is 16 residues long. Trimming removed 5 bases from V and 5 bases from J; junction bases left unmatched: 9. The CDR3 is CSVRSLAGGETGELFF. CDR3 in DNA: TGCAGCGTTCGATCTCTAGCGGGAGGGGAGACCGGGGAGCTGTTTTTT.

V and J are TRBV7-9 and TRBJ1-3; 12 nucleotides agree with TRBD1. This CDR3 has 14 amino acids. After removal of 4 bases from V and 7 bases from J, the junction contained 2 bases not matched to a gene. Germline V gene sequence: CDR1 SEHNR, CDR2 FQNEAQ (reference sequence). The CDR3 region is CASSWDRGPNTIYF. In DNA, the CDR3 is TGTGCCAGCAGCTGGGACAGGGGGCCCAACACCATATATTTT.

The CDR3 DNA is TGCGCCAGCAGCTTGGAGCTAGTATACAACGAGCAGTACTTC. It yields the protein CASSLELVYNEQYF. This chain links TRBV5-1 with TRBJ2-7; D gene unclear. The CDR3 runs to 14 residues. V lost 0 bases, J lost 5 bases, and 12 bases lay in between. The germline gives CDR1 SGHRS, CDR2 YFSETQ.

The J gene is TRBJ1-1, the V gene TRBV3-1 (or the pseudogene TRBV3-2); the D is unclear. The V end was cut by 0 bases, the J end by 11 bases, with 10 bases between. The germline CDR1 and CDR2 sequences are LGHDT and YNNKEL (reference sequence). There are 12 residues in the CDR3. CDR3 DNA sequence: TGTGCCAGCAGCCAAGAAATGCGGGGTGCTTTCTTT. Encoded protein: CASSQEMRGAFF.

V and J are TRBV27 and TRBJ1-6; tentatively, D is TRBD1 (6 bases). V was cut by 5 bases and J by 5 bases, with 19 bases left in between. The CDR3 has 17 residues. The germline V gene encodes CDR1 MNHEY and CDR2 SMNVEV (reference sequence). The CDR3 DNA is TGTGCCAGCAGTGATTCCCTGGACAGCCAGAATAATTCACCCCTCCACTTT. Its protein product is CASSDSLDSQNNSPLHF.

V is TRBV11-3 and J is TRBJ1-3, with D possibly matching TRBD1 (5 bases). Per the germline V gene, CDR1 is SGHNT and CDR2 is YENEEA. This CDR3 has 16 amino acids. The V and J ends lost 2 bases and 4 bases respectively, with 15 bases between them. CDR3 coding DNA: TGTGCCAGCAGCTTAATCCTTTCAGGGTCAGGAAACACCATATATTTT. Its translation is CASSLILSGSGNTIYF.

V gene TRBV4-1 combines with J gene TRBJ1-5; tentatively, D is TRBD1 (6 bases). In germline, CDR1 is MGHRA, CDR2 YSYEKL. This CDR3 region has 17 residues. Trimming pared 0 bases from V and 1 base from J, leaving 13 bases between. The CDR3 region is CASSQDLGARSNQPQHF. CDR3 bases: TGCGCCAGCAGCCAAGACCTGGGGGCAAGGAGCAATCAGCCCCAGCATTTT.

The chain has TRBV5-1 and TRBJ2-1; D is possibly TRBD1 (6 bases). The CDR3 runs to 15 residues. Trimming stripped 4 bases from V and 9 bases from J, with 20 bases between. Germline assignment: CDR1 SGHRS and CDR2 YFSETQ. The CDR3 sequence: CASSPGGTADSEQFF. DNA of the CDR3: TGCGCCAGCAGCCCGGGTGGGACGGCGGACAGTGAGCAGTTCTTC.

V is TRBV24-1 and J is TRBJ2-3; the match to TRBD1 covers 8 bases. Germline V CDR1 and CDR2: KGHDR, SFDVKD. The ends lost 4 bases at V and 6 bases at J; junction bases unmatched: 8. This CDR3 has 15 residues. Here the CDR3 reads CATSDPTGAADTQYF. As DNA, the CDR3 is TGTGCCACCAGTGACCCGACAGGGGCCGCCGATACGCAGTATTTT.

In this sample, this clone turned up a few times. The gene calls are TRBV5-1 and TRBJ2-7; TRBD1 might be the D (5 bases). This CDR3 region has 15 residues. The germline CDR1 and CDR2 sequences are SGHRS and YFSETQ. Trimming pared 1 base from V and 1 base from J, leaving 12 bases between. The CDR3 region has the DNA TGCGCCAGCAGCTTGACAGGACGTGGTTCCTACGAGCAGTACTTC. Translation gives CASSLTGRGSYEQYF.

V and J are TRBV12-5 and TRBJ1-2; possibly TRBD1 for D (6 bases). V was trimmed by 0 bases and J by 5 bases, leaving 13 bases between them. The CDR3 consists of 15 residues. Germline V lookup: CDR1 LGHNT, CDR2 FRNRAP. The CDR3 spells CASGLVGGRGYGYTF. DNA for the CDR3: TGTGCTAGTGGTTTGGTAGGCGGCAGGGGATATGGCTACACCTTC.

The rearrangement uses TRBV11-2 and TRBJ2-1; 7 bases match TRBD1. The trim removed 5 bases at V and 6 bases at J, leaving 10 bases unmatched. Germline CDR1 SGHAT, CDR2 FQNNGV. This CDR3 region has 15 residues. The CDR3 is CASSASRDSSNEQFF. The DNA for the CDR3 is TGTGCCAGCAGCGCCTCCCGGGACAGTAGCAATGAGCAGTTCTTC.

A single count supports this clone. Here the CDR3 DNA reads TGTGCCAGCGCGGTGGTCTACACTGAAGCTTTCTTT. This gives the protein CASAVVYTEAFF. The chain carries TRBV18 and TRBJ1-1; D is undetermined. The CDR3 has 12 residues. In germline, CDR1 is KGHSH, CDR2 LQKENI. V lost 8 bases and J 3 bases, leaving 10 bases between the germline ends.

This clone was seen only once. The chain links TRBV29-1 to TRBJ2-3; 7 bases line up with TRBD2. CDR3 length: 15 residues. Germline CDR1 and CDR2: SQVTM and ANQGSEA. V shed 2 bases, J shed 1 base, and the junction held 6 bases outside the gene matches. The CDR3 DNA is TGCAGCGTTGAAAAACTGGCGGGGGGCACAGATACGCAGTATTTT. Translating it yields CSVEKLAGGTDTQYF.

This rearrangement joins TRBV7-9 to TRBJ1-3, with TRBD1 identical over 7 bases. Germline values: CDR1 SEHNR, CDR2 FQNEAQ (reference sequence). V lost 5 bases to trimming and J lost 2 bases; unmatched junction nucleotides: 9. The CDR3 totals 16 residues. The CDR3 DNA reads TGTGCCAGCAGCCTAACAAGGGGGCTCGCTGGAAACACCATATATTTT. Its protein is CASSLTRGLAGNTIYF. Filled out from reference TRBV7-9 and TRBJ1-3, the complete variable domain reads DTGVSQNPRHKITKRGQNVTFRCDPISEHNRLYWYRQTLGQGPEFLTYFQNEAQLEKSRLLSDRFSAERPKGSFSTLEIQRTEQGDSAMYLCASSLTRGLAGNTIYFGEGSWLTVV.

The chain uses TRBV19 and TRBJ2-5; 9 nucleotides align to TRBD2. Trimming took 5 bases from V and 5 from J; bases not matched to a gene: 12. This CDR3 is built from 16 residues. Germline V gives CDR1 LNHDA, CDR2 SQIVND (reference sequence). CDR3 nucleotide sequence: TGTGCCAGTAGTCGGAATAGCGGGAGTCCCGGTGAGACCCAGTACTTC. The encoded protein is CASSRNSGSPGETQYF.